This TCR beta chain was documented in a study of T cell changes during pregnancy in multiple sclerosis. This CDR3 spans 11 amino acids. The V end lost 5 bases, the J end lost 7 bases, and 9 bases lay between the germline ends. Per germline, CDR1 GTSNPN and CDR2 SVGIG (reference sequence). The table came from immunoSEQ multiplex PCR; TCRdb's copy has only in-frame clones and leaves some out. The table includes under 60,000 clones, about nine tenths detected once. This sequence was found in a female donor with multiple sclerosis, enrolled in a pregnancy study. Sequenced here: CD4+ T cells from peripheral blood mononuclear cells, sampled after pregnancy. The genes are TRBV30 and TRBJ2-1, with a tentative D call TRBD2 (6 bases). CDR3 protein: CAWGGRNEQFF. The CDR3 DNA follows: TGTGCCTGGGGTGGGAGGAATGAGCAGTTCTTC. Complete variable domain (other parts from reference TRBV30 and TRBJ2-1): SQTIHQWPATLVQPVGSPLSLECTVEGTSNPNLYWYRQAAGRGLQLLFYSVGIGQISSEVPQNLSASRPQDRQFILSSKKLLLSDSGFYLCAWGGRNEQFFGPGTRLTVL.